These T cell receptor beta chains were read from a single sample in a study of T-cell reconstitution after alpha-beta-depleted transplantation in children. MiXCR, run by TCRdb on the PCR reads, gives a single entry per CDR3 protein. This sample has more than 200,000 distinct CDR3 sequences, with roughly a quarter found just once. The sequencing used PBMCs, collected before TCRalphabeta/CD19-depleted stem cell transplant. The receptors here all came from a girl aged 2 to 10 with Fanconi anemia, due to receive a stem cell transplant. Each CDR3 is given with its conserved first and last residue. A D gene is named only where the DNA matches it firmly. For some rows the clone size is stated as once, few or many, or as a class when expanded; others skip it.

TRBJ2-2,.,TRBV6-5,.,TGTGCCAGCAGTTACTTAGTTTCAGGGTACACCGGGGAGCTGTTTTTT,CASSYLVSGYTGELFF
TRBJ2-7,.,TRBV19,.,TGTGCCAGTAGTATCAGCGGGTACGAGCAGTACTTC,CASSISGYEQYF
TRBJ2-4,.,TRBV25-1,many,TGTGCCAGCAGTGATTGGGGGGGCGGCAAAAACATTCAGTACTTC,CASSDWGGGKNIQYF
TRBJ2-7,TRBD1,TRBV5-1,.,TGCGCCAGCAGATACGGGACAGGTGCCTACGAGCAGTACTTC,CASRYGTGAYEQYF
TRBJ2-2,.,TRBV21-1,.,TGTGCCAGCAGCCCGTACCTGACTACTTACACCGGGGAGCTGTTTTTT,CASSPYLTTYTGELFF
TRBJ1-2,.,TRBV27,many,TGTGCCAGCAGTGGCCGGGACCACCCTTTTTATGGCTACACCTTC,CASSGRDHPFYGYTF
TRBJ2-3,.,TRBV20-1,.,TGCAGTGCTAGAAACCCGGGCACAGATACGCAGTATTTT,CSARNPGTDTQYF
TRBJ2-1,TRBD2,TRBV7-3,.,TGTGCCAGCAGGTTACCCACTAGCGGGAAGCAGTTCTTC,CASRLPTSGKQFF
TRBJ2-1,.,TRBV9,few,TGTGCCAGCAGCGTATATCGGAGTAATGAGCAGTTCTTC,CASSVYRSNEQFF
TRBJ2-4,TRBD1,TRBV7-9,.,TGTGCCAGCAGCGACAGGGGGGCCAAAAACATTCAGTACTTC,CASSDRGAKNIQYF
TRBJ1-1,.,TRBV12-3/TRBV12-4,many,TGTGCCAGCAGTTTCGGCTCTGAAGCTTTCTTT,CASSFGSEAFF
TRBJ2-3,TRBD1,TRBV29-1,.,TGCAGCGTCGCCCGGACAGGCAGCACAGATACGCAGTATTTT,CSVARTGSTDTQYF
TRBJ1-2,TRBD1,TRBV29-1,many,TGCAGCGCTACAGGGGGCTATGGCTACACCTTC,CSATGGYGYTF
TRBJ2-6,TRBD1,TRBV29-1,many,TGCAGCGTGGCGGGACAGGTTATATCTGGGGCCAACGTCCTGACTTTC,CSVAGQVISGANVLTF
TRBJ2-6,.,TRBV29-1,once,TGCAGCGTTGAAAGTACCCCTGGGGCCAACGTCCTGACTTTC,CSVESTPGANVLTF
TRBJ2-2,.,TRBV10-3,.,TGTGCCATCAGTGAATCGGGGGCAGGGGCCACCGGGGAGCTGTTTTTT,CAISESGAGATGELFF
TRBJ1-5,.,TRBV7-2,.,TGTGCCAGCAGCTTAGGGGGGCCTATTAGTCCCCAGCATTTT,CASSLGGPISPQHF
TRBJ2-7,TRBD1,TRBV28,many,TGTGCCAGCAGTCCATTAGAGGACAGGGCCTACGAGCAGTACTTC,CASSPLEDRAYEQYF
TRBJ2-7,.,TRBV12-3/TRBV12-4,many,TGTGCCAGCGGGGGTGTGGCCTACGAGCAGTACTTC,CASGGVAYEQYF
TRBJ2-3,.,TRBV5-1,few,TGCGCCAGCAGACGACAGCCCTTTACAGATACGCAGTATTTT,CASRRQPFTDTQYF